These 18 T cell receptor beta chains were all obtained from the same sample, sequenced in a study of Graves' ophthalmopathy and Graves' hyperthyroidism. The study amplified TCR beta CDR3 regions using RNA transcripts. HTBI primers served in a first-round RT-PCR, which a second-round multiplex PCR followed. Using its own MiXCR run on the multiplex PCR reads, TCRdb lists one record per CDR3 protein. The table includes over a million distinct CDR3 sequences, 35% to 40% detected once. Material for sequencing was peripheral blood or thyroid tissue (not recorded which). Receptors originate from an adult man with Graves' hyperthyroidism.

This clonotype was seen many times. The DNA of the CDR3 is TGTGCCACCAGCAGAGCCCGGGAGGAGACCCAGTACTTC. As protein: CATSRAREETQYF. The chain employs TRBV15 and TRBJ2-5; maybe TRBD2 (6 bases). Between the trimmed V and J ends, which lost 1 base and 5 bases, there was a span of 8 bases. The CDR3 runs to 13 residues. Looked up from germline, CDR1 is LNHNV and CDR2 is YYDKDF (reference sequence).

Ten or more counts support this clonotype. The rearrangement uses TRBV29-1 and TRBJ2-6; 8 bases are shared with TRBD1. V lost 4 bases and J lost 0; bases outside the gene matches: 11. The CDR3 length is 18 residues. Germline values: CDR1 SQVTM, CDR2 ANQGSEA. The CDR3 loop is CSVVNAGQGDSGANVLTF. Written as DNA, the CDR3 is TGCAGCGTTGTAAACGCAGGACAGGGAGACTCTGGGGCCAACGTCCTGACTTTC.

This clonotype was seen ten or more times. The genes are TRBV13 and TRBJ2-7; 9 bases are shared with TRBD1. With 4 bases clipped from V and 3 bases from J, the junction kept 1 base outside the gene matches. CDR3 size: 13 residues. CDR1 is PRHDT, CDR2 FYEKMQ, per germline (reference sequence). CDR3 in amino acids: CASSSGQGYEQYF. Here the CDR3 DNA reads TGTGCCAGCAGCTCGGGACAGGGCTACGAGCAGTACTTC. Full variable domain (remainder filled in from reference TRBV13 and TRBJ2-7): AAGVIQSPRHLIKEKRETATLKCYPIPRHDTVYWYQQGPGQDPQFLISFYEKMQSDKGSIPDRFSAQQFSDYHSELNMSSLELGDSALYFCASSSGQGYEQYFGPGTRLTVT.

The chain couples TRBV20-1 to TRBJ2-7; the D call may be TRBD1 or TRBD2 (6 bases each). Germline V lookup: CDR1 DFQATT, CDR2 SNEGSKA (reference sequence). This CDR3 has 15 amino acids. Between the trimmed V and J ends, which lost 0 bases and 5 bases, there was a span of 17 bases. CDR3 loop: CSARDLRGVSDEQYF. CDR3 coding DNA: TGCAGTGCTAGAGATCTAAGGGGGGTTAGCGACGAGCAGTACTTC.

This clonotype was counted many times. CDR3 sequence: CAEQWTLSNQPQHF. In DNA form, the CDR3 reads TGTGCCGAGCAGTGGACGCTTAGCAATCAGCCCCAGCATTTT. The V call is TRBV10-3, the J call TRBJ1-5; D is undetermined. The CDR3 is 14 residues long. Germline V gene lookup returns CDR1 ENHRY and CDR2 SYGVKD. The ends were cut back, 11 bases at V and 0 bases at J, with 14 bases in the middle.

The rearrangement uses TRBV7-9 and TRBJ2-7; D gene uncertain. Deletions cut 5 bases from V and 0 bases from J, with 11 bases between. Per germline, CDR1 SEHNR and CDR2 FQNEAQ (reference sequence). The CDR3 has 14 amino acids. The CDR3 coding sequence is TGTGCCAGCAGCCCCTCGCGGAACTCCTACGAGCAGTACTTC. Translating it yields CASSPSRNSYEQYF.

The J gene is TRBJ1-1, the V gene TRBV5-1; D ambiguous. The CDR3 has 17 amino acids. Germline values: CDR1 SGHRS, CDR2 YFSETQ. Trimming shortened V by 0 bases and J by 2 bases, and 17 bases separated the two germline ends. The CDR3 DNA reads TGCGCCAGCAGCTTGGGGTCAGCCGGCCCCCAAAACACTGAAGCTTTCTTT. This codes for CASSLGSAGPQNTEAFF.

This clonotype was detected many times. V and J are TRBV29-1 and TRBJ1-1, with TRBD1 matching over 9 bases. The V gene's germline CDR1 is SQVTM and CDR2 ANQGSEA. The CDR3 has 15 residues. Trimming cost V 4 bases and J 1 base; bases outside gene matches: 7. CDR3 coding DNA: TGCAGCGTTGGGGACAGGGCGGTCAAGAACACTGAAGCTTTCTTT. Translating it yields CSVGDRAVKNTEAFF. The variable domain in full, completed from reference TRBV29-1 and TRBJ1-1, reads SAVISQKPSRDICQRGTSLTIQCQVDSQVTMMFWYRQQPGQSLTLIATANQGSEATYESGFVIDKFPISRPNLTFSTLTVSNMSPEDSSIYLCSVGDRAVKNTEAFFGQGTRLTVV.

Comments on this clonotype: This may come from a read error, since a much larger clone is one base off. The V and J genes are TRBV7-9 and TRBJ2-7; 8 bases fit TRBD1. Germline CDR1 SEHNR, CDR2 FQNEAQ (reference sequence). This CDR3 region has 16 residues. Trimming at V came to 3 bases and at J to 2 bases, leaving 9 bases not matched to a gene. CDR3 loop: CASSFDGQGLAYEQYF. CDR3 DNA sequence: TGTGCCAGCAGCTTCGACGGACAGGGACTGGCCTACGAGCAGTACTTC.

This clonotype was counted ten times or more. The CDR3 loop reads CASSISRTGTNYGYTF. CDR3 bases: TGTGCCAGTAGTATATCTAGGACAGGTACTAACTATGGCTACACCTTC. The chain employs TRBV19 and TRBJ1-2; 7 nucleotides align to TRBD1. The germline gives CDR1 LNHDA, CDR2 SQIVND (reference sequence). V lost 2 bases, J lost 0 bases, and 6 bases stayed unmatched. The length of the CDR3 is 16 residues.

This clonotype was seen more than once but under ten times. The genes are TRBV5-4 and TRBJ2-7, with D unresolved. CDR3 length: 14 residues. Germline lookup yields CDR1 SGHNT and CDR2 YYREEE (reference sequence). V shed 0 bases and J shed 6 bases, with 13 bases lying between them. The CDR3 coding sequence is TGTGCCAGCAGCTTGGATGGCGAGACCCGCGAGCAGTACTTC. Amino acids: CASSLDGETREQYF.

The CDR3, as DNA: TGCAGCGGACAGAGCTCTGAGACCCAGTACTTC. Protein product: CSGQSSETQYF. This chain connects TRBV29-1 to TRBJ2-5, with D tentatively TRBD1 (5 bases). The CDR3 totals 11 residues. V dropped 7 bases and J dropped 5 bases, with 11 bases sitting between them. Germline CDR1 and CDR2: SQVTM and ANQGSEA.

The chain is built from TRBV12-3 or TRBV12-4 and TRBJ2-5; D is tentatively TRBD1 or TRBD2 (5 bases each). The germline V and J ends were trimmed by 6 bases and 3 bases, with 20 bases remaining between them. CDR3 length equals 16 residues. This CDR3 is CASSKTGPGAKETQYF. The CDR3 nucleotides are TGTGCCAGCAGCAAGACGGGGCCAGGCGCGAAAGAGACCCAGTACTTC.

The table lists this clonotype with many counts. The J gene is TRBJ1-2, the V gene TRBV4-3; TRBD1 agrees at 11 bases. The germline V gene has CDR1 LGHNA and CDR2 YSLEER. CDR3 length: 14 residues. The V and J ends lost 3 bases and 8 bases, in that order; junction bases with no gene match: 5. The CDR3 DNA is TGCGCCAGCAGCCAGAGGACAGGGGGCCCAGGCTACACCTTC. It translates to CASSQRTGGPGYTF.

This clonotype was counted only a few times. The chain links TRBV9 to TRBJ1-2; D not certain. The germline V gene has CDR1 SGDLS and CDR2 YYNGEE. Trimming removed 4 bases from V and 5 bases from J, with 12 bases in between. This CDR3 is built from 13 residues. CDR3 DNA: TGTGCCAGCAGCCAAACCCTAGGGTATGGCTACACCTTC. Protein sequence: CASSQTLGYGYTF.

This clonotype was counted once. The V gene is TRBV6-1, the J gene TRBJ1-5, with 7 bases lining up with TRBD1. The germline V gene has CDR1 MNHNS and CDR2 SASEGT. J gave up 9 bases and V 2 bases, and 10 bases lay outside the gene matches. The CDR3 is 15 amino acids. The CDR3 spells CASSEIRQGLRPQHF. CDR3 DNA sequence: TGTGCCAGCAGTGAAATTCGACAGGGTCTGCGGCCCCAGCATTTT.

V and J are TRBV7-9 and TRBJ1-1; D not certain. CDR1 is SEHNR, CDR2 FQNEAQ, per germline (reference sequence). Deletions cut 3 bases from V and 4 bases from J, with 12 bases between. The CDR3 spans 14 residues. The CDR3 DNA is TGTGCCAGCAGCTTGGAGGGTAAGAGCACTGAAGCTTTCTTT. This translates into CASSLEGKSTEAFF.

There are a few counts of this clonotype. The genes are TRBV6-1 and TRBJ2-2; D remains ambiguous. Trimming shortened V by 2 bases and J by 3 bases, and 7 bases separated the two germline ends. Germline lookup yields CDR1 MNHNS and CDR2 SASEGT. CDR3 length equals 14 residues. This CDR3 reads CASSEFGDTGELFF. CDR3 DNA: TGTGCCAGCAGTGAATTTGGGGACACCGGGGAGCTGTTTTTT.